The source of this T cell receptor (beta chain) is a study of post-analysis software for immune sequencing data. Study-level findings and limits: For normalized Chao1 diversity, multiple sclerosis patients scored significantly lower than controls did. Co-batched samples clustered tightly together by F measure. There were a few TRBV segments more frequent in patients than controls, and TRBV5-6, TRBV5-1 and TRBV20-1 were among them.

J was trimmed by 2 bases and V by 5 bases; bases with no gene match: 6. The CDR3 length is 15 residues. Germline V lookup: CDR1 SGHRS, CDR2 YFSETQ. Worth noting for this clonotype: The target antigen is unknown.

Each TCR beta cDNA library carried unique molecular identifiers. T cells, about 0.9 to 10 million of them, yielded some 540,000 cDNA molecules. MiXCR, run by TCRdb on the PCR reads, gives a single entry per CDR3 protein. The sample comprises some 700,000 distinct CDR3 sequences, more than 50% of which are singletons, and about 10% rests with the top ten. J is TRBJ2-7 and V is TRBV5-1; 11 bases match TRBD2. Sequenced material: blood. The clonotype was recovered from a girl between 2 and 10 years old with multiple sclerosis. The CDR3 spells CASRLSSGRPYEQYF. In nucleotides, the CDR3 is TGCGCCAGCAGGCTGTCTAGCGGGAGGCCCTACGAGCAGTACTTC.